What follows describes a single T cell receptor beta chain. The clone's antigen remains unknown. One base away there is no much larger clone; base qualities are not given. This sample is drawn from a study of CD8 T cells in Susac syndrome (dated by TCRdb to between 2018 and 2021). Regarding the complete study: Whether CD8+ T cell activation and differentiation in Susac syndrome was antigen driven was tested using repertoire sequencing. Clonality of the CD8+ T cell repertoire was compared between more than 9 healthy donors, about 14 Susac syndrome patients and 15 multiple sclerosis patients.

Its CDR3 holds 14 amino acids, cysteine through phenylalanine. Only the CDR3 region is kept as DNA, spanning 42 bases read in frame from base 1. V lost 1 base and J lost 5 bases; the stretch between them is 12 bases long. CDR1 and CDR2 were assigned from the germline V gene as MGHRA and YSYEKL. The investigation overall reported the following: The TCR sequencing and HLA analysis was acknowledged to have included a relatively small number of individuals.

Peripheral blood CD8+ and CD4+ T cells from healthy donors, Susac syndrome patients and multiple sclerosis patients were profiled using high-throughput TCR beta sequencing. Treatment-naive patients with stable or active relapsing-remitting disease fulfilling revised McDonald criteria were used as multiple sclerosis controls. CD8+ TEMRA cells were enriched by FACS, while bulk CD8+ and CD4+ T cells were purified by magnetic negative isolation. Blood was drawn into EDTA tubes, processed within 24 hours, and PBMCs were isolated by density gradient centrifugation. PBMCs destined for TCR sequencing were cryopreserved in liquid nitrogen and later thawed in a 37 °C water bath. The sorted or isolated CD4+, CD8+ and CD8+ TEMRA cells reached a purity of at least 90%. RNA was extracted using the RNeasy kit, and about 0.45 to 1 ug of the RNA was reverse transcribed with random hexamers. TCR beta CDR3 regions were amplified with the immunoSEQ multiplex PCR assay covering 54 Vbeta and 13 Jbeta segments. PCR amplification bias was corrected by using a synthetic template baseline for primer optimization and computational correction. In the source study's methods: Reads were annotated to V, D and J genes per IMGT and analyzed with immunoSEQ Analyzer, keeping only productive sequences. Clonality was calculated as one minus the Shannon entropy normalized by log2 of the number of productive unique sequences. For each patient and control, public and private clones were evaluated within the 100 most prevalent clones. A clone was defined as Susac-specific if it was absent from the healthy and MS cohorts, from 950 to 1,300 published viral clones and from other ImmuneACCESS disease sequences. TCRdb ran its own pipeline on the public reads, namely fastp trimming at Q25 and MiXCR clone calling, and kept in-frame beta chains. Here each entry gathers all rows of one CDR3 protein and keeps the most common genes and DNA. V and J calls and clone size were set by TCRdb, not the authors. The sample contains about 300,000 distinct CDR3 sequences, approximately 90% of them found a single time. Around 0.2% of the sample lies in the top ten.

Sequences were obtained from CD8+ T cells from PBMCs. The source of this sequence is a human donor with multiple sclerosis. The chain is encoded by TRBV4-1 joined to TRBJ2-7; a confident D gene designation cannot be given. The sequenced DNA is TGCGCCAGCAGCCAAGGATTCATTATACACGAGCAGTACTTC. Its protein is CASSQGFIIHEQYF.